The rows below give T cell receptor beta chains drawn from one sample of a study of shared clonotypes between healthy human individuals. Sequencing was performed with immunoSEQ multiplex PCR; in TCRdb, only in-frame clones are kept and a portion is missing. The data show 2 million to 2.5 million clones, around 95% seen once. The material sequenced was naive CD4+ T cells sorted from blood. The origin of the receptors is a man aged 18 to 30 in good health. Each CDR3 is given with its conserved first and last residue. D genes are given only for firm matches. The size entry is marked missing in some rows and otherwise reads once, few, many or a size class.

D gene: NA; J gene: TRBJ2-7; V gene: TRBV5-6; clone size: NA; CDR3 DNA: TGTGCCAGCAGCTTAGGAGCATACGAGCAGTACTTC; CDR3 protein: CASSLGAYEQYF
D gene: TRBD1; J gene: TRBJ2-6; V gene: TRBV18; clone size: once; CDR3 DNA: TGTGCCAGCCGGGACAGGGGATCTGGGGCCAACGTCCTGACTTTC; CDR3 protein: CASRDRGSGANVLTF
D gene: NA; J gene: TRBJ1-6; V gene: TRBV19; clone size: NA; CDR3 DNA: TGTGCCAGTAAGTCGGACTTGTTCAATTCACCCCTCCACTTT; CDR3 protein: CASKSDLFNSPLHF
D gene: NA; J gene: TRBJ1-3; V gene: TRBV30; clone size: NA; CDR3 DNA: TGTGCCTGGGGGCTTGGGCAGATTGGAAACACCATATATTTT; CDR3 protein: CAWGLGQIGNTIYF
D gene: NA; J gene: TRBJ2-5; V gene: TRBV30; clone size: NA; CDR3 DNA: NA; CDR3 protein: CAWFGEGANYF
D gene: NA; J gene: TRBJ2-2; V gene: TRBV6-1; clone size: NA; CDR3 DNA: TGTGCCAGCAGTACGGGGAGATCCGGGGAGCTGTTTTTT; CDR3 protein: CASSTGRSGELFF
D gene: NA; J gene: TRBJ1-1; V gene: TRBV18; clone size: NA; CDR3 DNA: TGTGCCAGCTCTCAATTAGAGAACACTGAAGCTTTCTTT; CDR3 protein: CASSQLENTEAFF
D gene: NA; J gene: TRBJ1-1; V gene: TRBV7-3; clone size: NA; CDR3 DNA: TGTGCCAGCAGCTTAACCGCAGGGGAGAACACTGAAGCTTTCTTT; CDR3 protein: CASSLTAGENTEAFF
D gene: NA; J gene: TRBJ1-1; V gene: TRBV6-1; clone size: NA; CDR3 DNA: TGTGCCAGCAGGGGGACTGAAGCTTTCTTT; CDR3 protein: CASRGTEAFF
D gene: NA; J gene: TRBJ2-7; V gene: TRBV11-2; clone size: NA; CDR3 DNA: TGTGCCAGCAGCGTAGGGGAGTCCTACGAGCAGTACTTC; CDR3 protein: CASSVGESYEQYF
D gene: NA; J gene: TRBJ1-2; V gene: TRBV18; clone size: NA; CDR3 DNA: TGTGCCAGCTCACCGTCCCGGGGCTATGGCTACACCTTC; CDR3 protein: CASSPSRGYGYTF
D gene: TRBD1; J gene: TRBJ1-2; V gene: TRBV30; clone size: NA; CDR3 DNA: TGTGCCTGGAGTGTACCCAGGACAGGGAACTATGGCTACACCTTC; CDR3 protein: CAWSVPRTGNYGYTF
D gene: NA; J gene: TRBJ1-6; V gene: TRBV14; clone size: NA; CDR3 DNA: TGTGCCAGCAGCCCTGGAGGCTCCTATAATTCACCCCTCCACTTT; CDR3 protein: CASSPGGSYNSPLHF
D gene: NA; J gene: TRBJ1-6; V gene: TRBV6-5; clone size: NA; CDR3 DNA: TGTGCCAGCAGTTACGACGGACTGTCAAATTCACCCCTCCACTTT; CDR3 protein: CASSYDGLSNSPLHF
D gene: NA; J gene: TRBJ1-6; V gene: TRBV7-9; clone size: few; CDR3 DNA: TGTGCCAGCAGCTCCTCAACGTCCCACTTT; CDR3 protein: CASSSSTSHF
D gene: TRBD1; J gene: TRBJ1-6; V gene: TRBV30; clone size: NA; CDR3 DNA: TGTGCCTGGAGTGGACAGGGGGTTTATTCACCCCTCCACTTT; CDR3 protein: CAWSGQGVYSPLHF
D gene: NA; J gene: TRBJ1-4; V gene: TRBV5-1; clone size: NA; CDR3 DNA: TGCGCCAGCAGCTTAACCCAGAGGCTCGGTGAAAAACTGTTTTTT; CDR3 protein: CASSLTQRLGEKLFF
D gene: NA; J gene: TRBJ2-7; V gene: TRBV2; clone size: NA; CDR3 DNA: TGTGCCAGCAGTGACCGAGACAGCAGGTCCTACGAGCAGTACTTC; CDR3 protein: CASSDRDSRSYEQYF
D gene: NA; J gene: TRBJ1-5; V gene: TRBV5-8; clone size: NA; CDR3 DNA: TGTGCCAGCAGCTCGCAAAATCAGCCCCAGCATTTT; CDR3 protein: CASSSQNQPQHF
D gene: NA; J gene: TRBJ1-6; V gene: TRBV19; clone size: NA; CDR3 DNA: TGTGCCAGTACCCCCCAGGAGTATAATTCACCCCTCCACTTT; CDR3 protein: CASTPQEYNSPLHF
D gene: NA; J gene: TRBJ1-1; V gene: TRBV19; clone size: NA; CDR3 DNA: TGTGCCAGTAGTAAGGTGTCGAACACTGAAGCTTTCTTT; CDR3 protein: CASSKVSNTEAFF
D gene: NA; J gene: TRBJ1-4; V gene: TRBV5-1; clone size: NA; CDR3 DNA: TGCGCCAGCAGCTCCAGACCAACTAATGAAAAACTGTTTTTT; CDR3 protein: CASSSRPTNEKLFF
D gene: NA; J gene: TRBJ2-7; V gene: TRBV7-2; clone size: NA; CDR3 DNA: TGTGCCAGCAGCTCCCTAGGCGGGCAGTACTTC; CDR3 protein: CASSSLGGQYF
D gene: NA; J gene: TRBJ1-1; V gene: TRBV29-1; clone size: NA; CDR3 DNA: TGCAGCGTTTCCCCTAAACTTAAAGGCACTGAAGCTTTCTTT; CDR3 protein: CSVSPKLKGTEAFF
D gene: TRBD1; J gene: TRBJ1-1; V gene: TRBV5-6; clone size: NA; CDR3 DNA: TGTGCCAGCAGCCATGACAGGGGTACTGAAGCTTTCTTT; CDR3 protein: CASSHDRGTEAFF
D gene: NA; J gene: TRBJ2-7; V gene: TRBV9; clone size: few; CDR3 DNA: TGTGCCAGCAGCGTAACCGGTGACGGTTACTACGAGCAGTACTTC; CDR3 protein: CASSVTGDGYYEQYF
D gene: NA; J gene: TRBJ1-1; V gene: TRBV28; clone size: NA; CDR3 DNA: TGTGCCAGCAGTTTCGAGTTCAGGCTCACTGAAGCTTTCTTT; CDR3 protein: CASSFEFRLTEAFF